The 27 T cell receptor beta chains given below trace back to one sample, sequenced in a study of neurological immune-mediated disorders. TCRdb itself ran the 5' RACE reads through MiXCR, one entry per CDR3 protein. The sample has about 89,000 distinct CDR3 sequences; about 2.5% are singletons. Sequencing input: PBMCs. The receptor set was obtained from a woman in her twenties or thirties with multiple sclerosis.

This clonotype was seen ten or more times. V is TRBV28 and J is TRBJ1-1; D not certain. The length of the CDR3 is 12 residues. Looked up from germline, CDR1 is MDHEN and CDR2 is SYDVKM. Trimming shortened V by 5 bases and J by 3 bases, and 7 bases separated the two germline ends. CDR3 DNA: TGTGCCAGCAGTATCATCCACACTGAAGCTTTCTTT. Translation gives CASSIIHTEAFF. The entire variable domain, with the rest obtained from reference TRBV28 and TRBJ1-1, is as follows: DVKVTQSSRYLVKRTGEKVFLECVQDMDHENMFWYRQDPGLGLRLIYFSYDVKMKEKGDIPEGYSVSREKKERFSLILESASTNQTSMYLCASSIIHTEAFFGQGTRLTVV.

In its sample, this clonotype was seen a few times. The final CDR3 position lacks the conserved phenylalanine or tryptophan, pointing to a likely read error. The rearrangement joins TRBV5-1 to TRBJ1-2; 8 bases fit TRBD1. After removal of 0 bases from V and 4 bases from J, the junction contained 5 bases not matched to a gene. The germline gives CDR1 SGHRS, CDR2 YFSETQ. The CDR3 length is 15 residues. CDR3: CASSLGTGSGYGYTN. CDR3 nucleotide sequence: TGCGCCAGCAGCTTGGGGACAGGGAGCGGCTATGGCTACACCAAC.

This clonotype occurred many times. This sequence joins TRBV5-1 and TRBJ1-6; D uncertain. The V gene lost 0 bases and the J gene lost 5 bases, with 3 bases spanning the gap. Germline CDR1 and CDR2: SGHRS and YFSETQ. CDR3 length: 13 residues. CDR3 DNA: TGCGCCAGCAGCTTGGCGGATAATTCACCCCTCCACTTT. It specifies CASSLADNSPLHF.

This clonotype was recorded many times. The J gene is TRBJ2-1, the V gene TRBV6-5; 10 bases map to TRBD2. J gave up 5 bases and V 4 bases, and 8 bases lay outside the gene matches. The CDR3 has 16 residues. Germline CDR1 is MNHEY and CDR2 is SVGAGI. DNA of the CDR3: TGTGCCAGCAGTTTTTGGACTAGCGGACCCAACAATGAGCAGTTCTTC. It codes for CASSFWTSGPNNEQFF.

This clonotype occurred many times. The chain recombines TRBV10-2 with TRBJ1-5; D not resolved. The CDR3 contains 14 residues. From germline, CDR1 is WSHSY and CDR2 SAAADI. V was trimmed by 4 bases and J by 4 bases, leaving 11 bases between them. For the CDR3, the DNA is TGCGCCAGCAGTGCATGGCAGCCAAATCAGCCCCAGCATTTT. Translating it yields CASSAWQPNQPQHF.

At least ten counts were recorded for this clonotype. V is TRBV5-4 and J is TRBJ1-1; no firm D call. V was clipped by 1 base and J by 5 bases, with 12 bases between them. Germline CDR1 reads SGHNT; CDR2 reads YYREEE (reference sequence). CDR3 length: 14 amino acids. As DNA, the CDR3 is TGTGCCAGCAGCTTGAACGGCCCCTCGACTGAAGCTTTCTTT. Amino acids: CASSLNGPSTEAFF.

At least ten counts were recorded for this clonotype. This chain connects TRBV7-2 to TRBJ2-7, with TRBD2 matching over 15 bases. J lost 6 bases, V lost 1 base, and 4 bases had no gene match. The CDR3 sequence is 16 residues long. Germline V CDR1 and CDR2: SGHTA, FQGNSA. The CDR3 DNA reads TGTGCCAGCAGCTTAGGGGGACTAGCGGGAGGACGCGAGCAGTACTTC. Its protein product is CASSLGGLAGGREQYF.

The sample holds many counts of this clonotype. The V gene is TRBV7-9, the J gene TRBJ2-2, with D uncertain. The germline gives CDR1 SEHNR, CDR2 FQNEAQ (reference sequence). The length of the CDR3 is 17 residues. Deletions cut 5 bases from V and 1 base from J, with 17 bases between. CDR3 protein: CASSPNEGPLNTGELFF. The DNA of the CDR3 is TGTGCCAGCAGCCCCAATGAAGGGCCCCTGAACACCGGGGAGCTGTTTTTT.

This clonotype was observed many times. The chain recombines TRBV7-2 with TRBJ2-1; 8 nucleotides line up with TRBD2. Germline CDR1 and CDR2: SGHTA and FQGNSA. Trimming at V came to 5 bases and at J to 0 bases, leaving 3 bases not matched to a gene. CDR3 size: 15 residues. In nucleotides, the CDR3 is TGTGCCAGCAGCGCCAGCGGGAGCTCCTACAATGAGCAGTTCTTC. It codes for CASSASGSSYNEQFF.

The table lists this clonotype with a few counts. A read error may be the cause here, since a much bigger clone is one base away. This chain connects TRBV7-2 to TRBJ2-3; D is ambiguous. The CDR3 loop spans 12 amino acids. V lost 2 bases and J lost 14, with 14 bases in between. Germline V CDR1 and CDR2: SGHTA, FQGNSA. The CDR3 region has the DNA TGTGCCAGCAGCTTAAACGAAAAGGTTCGGTATTTT. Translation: CASSLNEKVRYF.

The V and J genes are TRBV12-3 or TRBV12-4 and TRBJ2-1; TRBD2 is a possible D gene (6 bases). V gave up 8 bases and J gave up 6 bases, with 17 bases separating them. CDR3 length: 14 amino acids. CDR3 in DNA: TGTGCCAGCGGTCTAGCGTTAACCGGCAATGAGCAGTTCTTC. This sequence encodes CASGLALTGNEQFF.

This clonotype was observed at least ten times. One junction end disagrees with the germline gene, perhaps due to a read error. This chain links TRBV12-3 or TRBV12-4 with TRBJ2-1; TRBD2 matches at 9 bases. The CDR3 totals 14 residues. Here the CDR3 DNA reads TGTGCCAGCAGTTTACGAGCGGGAGGCTTAAAGCGCGGCTTC. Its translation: CASSLRAGGLKRGF.

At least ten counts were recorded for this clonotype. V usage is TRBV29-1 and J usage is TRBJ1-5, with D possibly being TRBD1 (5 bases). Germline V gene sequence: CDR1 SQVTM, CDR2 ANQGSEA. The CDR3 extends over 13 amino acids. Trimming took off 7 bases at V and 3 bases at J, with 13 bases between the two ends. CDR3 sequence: CSAAGGINQPQHF. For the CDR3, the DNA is TGCAGCGCCGCGGGGGGAATCAATCAGCCCCAGCATTTT. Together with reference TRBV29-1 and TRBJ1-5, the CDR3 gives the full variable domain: SAVISQKPSRDICQRGTSLTIQCQVDSQVTMMFWYRQQPGQSLTLIATANQGSEATYESGFVIDKFPISRPNLTFSTLTVSNMSPEDSSIYLCSAAGGINQPQHFGDGTRLSIL.

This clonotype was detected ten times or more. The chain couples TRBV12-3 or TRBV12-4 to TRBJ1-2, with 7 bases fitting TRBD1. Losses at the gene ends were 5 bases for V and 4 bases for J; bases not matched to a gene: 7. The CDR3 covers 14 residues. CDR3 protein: CASSPRDSFYGYTF. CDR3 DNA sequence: TGTGCCAGCAGTCCCCGGGACAGCTTCTATGGCTACACCTTC.

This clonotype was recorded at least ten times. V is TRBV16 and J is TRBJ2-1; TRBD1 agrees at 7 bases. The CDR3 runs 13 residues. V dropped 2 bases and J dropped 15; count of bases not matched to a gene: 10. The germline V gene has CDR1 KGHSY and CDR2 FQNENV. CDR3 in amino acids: CASSQIRQGDLFF. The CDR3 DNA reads TGTGCCAGCAGCCAAATAAGACAGGGCGACCTGTTCTTC.

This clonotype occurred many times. CDR3 residues: CASSLGQGGNEQYF. For the CDR3, the DNA is TGTGCCAGCAGCTTAGGCCAGGGTGGAAACGAGCAGTACTTC. V usage is TRBV7-6 and J usage is TRBJ2-7; a possible D gene is TRBD1 (5 bases). Trimming left V 1 base short and J 5 bases short, with 12 bases between. In germline, CDR1 is SGHVS, CDR2 FNYEAQ. CDR3 length equals 14 residues.

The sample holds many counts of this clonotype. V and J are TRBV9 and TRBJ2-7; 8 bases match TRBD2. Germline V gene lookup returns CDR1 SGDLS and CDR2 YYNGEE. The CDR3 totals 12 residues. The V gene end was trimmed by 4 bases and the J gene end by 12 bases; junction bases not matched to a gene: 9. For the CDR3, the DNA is TGTGCCAGCAGCCTCGGGACTAGTGAACCGTACTTC. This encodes CASSLGTSEPYF.

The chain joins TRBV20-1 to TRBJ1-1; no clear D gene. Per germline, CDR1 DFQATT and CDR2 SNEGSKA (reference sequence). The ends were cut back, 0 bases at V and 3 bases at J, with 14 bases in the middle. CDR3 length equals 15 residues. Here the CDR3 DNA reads TGCAGTGCTAGAGATGATGGCTACAGTGACACTGAAGCTTTCTTT. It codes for CSARDDGYSDTEAFF.

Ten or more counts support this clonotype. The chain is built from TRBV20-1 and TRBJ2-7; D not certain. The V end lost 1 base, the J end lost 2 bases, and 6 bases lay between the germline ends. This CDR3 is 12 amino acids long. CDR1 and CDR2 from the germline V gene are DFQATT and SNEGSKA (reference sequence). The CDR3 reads CSARVGPYEQYF. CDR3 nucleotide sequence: TGCAGTGCTAGAGTGGGCCCCTACGAGCAGTACTTC.

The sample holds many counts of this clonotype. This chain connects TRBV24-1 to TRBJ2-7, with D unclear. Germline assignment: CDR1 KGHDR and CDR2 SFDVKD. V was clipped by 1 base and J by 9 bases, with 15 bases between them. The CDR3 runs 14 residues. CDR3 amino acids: CATSDFPTSERQYF. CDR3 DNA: TGTGCCACCAGTGATTTCCCTACAAGCGAGCGGCAGTACTTC.

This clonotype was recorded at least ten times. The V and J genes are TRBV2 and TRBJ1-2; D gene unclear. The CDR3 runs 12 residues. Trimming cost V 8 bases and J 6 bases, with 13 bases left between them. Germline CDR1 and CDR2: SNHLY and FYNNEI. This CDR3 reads CASSLEEDGYTF. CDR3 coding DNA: TGTGCCAGCTCCCTGGAAGAAGATGGCTACACCTTC.

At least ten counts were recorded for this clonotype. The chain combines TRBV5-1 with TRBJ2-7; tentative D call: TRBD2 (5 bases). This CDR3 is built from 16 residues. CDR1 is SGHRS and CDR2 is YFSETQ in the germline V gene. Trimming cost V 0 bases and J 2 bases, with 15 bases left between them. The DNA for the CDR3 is TGCGCCAGCAGCTTGGAAGCGTTCGGACTGACCTACGAGCAGTACTTC. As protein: CASSLEAFGLTYEQYF.

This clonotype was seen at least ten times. This chain's CDR3 is CSVAGAQGYTF. In DNA form, the CDR3 reads TGCAGCGTTGCCGGGGCCCAGGGCTACACCTTC. The rearrangement uses TRBV29-1 and TRBJ1-2, with D possibly matching TRBD1 (5 bases). The V end lost 4 bases, the J end lost 8 bases, and 11 bases lay between the germline ends. The CDR3 spans 11 residues. Germline values: CDR1 SQVTM, CDR2 ANQGSEA.

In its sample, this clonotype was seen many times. The CDR3 spells CASSRTGLGNTDTQYF. Here the CDR3 DNA reads TGTGCCAGCAGCAGGACAGGGCTGGGGAACACAGATACGCAGTATTTT. The rearrangement uses TRBV7-2 and TRBJ2-3, with TRBD1 matching over 8 bases. Germline V CDR1 and CDR2: SGHTA, FQGNSA. The CDR3 is 16 amino acids. V dropped 5 bases and J dropped 2; count of bases not matched to a gene: 9.

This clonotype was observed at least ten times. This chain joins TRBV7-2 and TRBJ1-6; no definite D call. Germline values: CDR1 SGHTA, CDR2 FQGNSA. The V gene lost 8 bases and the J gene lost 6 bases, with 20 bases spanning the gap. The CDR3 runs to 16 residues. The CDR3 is CASHARRETLNSPLHF. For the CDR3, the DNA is TGTGCCAGCCACGCCCGAAGGGAGACCCTTAATTCACCCCTCCACTTT.

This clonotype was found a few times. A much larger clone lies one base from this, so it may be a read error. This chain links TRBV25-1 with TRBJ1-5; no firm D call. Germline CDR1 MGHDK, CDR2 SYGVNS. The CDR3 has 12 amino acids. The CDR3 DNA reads TGTGCCAGCAGTGAATGGAATCAGCCCCAGAATTTT. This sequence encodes CASSEWNQPQNF. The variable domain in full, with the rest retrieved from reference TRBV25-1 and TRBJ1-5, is EADIYQTPRYLVIGTGKKITLECSQTMGHDKMYWYQQDPGMELHLIHYSYGVNSTEKGDLSSESTVSRIRTEHFPLTLESARPSHTSQYLCASSEWNQPQNFGDGTRLSIL.

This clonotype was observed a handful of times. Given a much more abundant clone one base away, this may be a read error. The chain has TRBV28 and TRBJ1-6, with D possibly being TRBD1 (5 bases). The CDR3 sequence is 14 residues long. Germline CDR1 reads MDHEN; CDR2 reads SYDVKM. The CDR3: CASTIHGGLSPLNF. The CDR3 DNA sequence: TGTGCCAGCACCATCCACGGGGGTTTATCACCCCTCAACTTT.